Sequencing of this T cell receptor beta chain was carried out in a study of blood T cell repertoires in COVID-19. The method was immunoSEQ multiplex PCR; TCRdb's version includes in-frame clones alone and lacks a portion of them. The sample lists approximately 74,000 clones, over 75% seen once, with 0.95% to 1.5% in the top ten. From germline, CDR1 is SEHNR and CDR2 FQNEAQ (reference sequence). V gave up 0 bases and J gave up 5 bases, with 16 bases separating them. The CDR3 consists of 17 residues. This chain connects TRBV7-9 to TRBJ1-4; D possibly corresponds to TRBD1 (5 bases). The sequencing input was peripheral blood. This clonotype was obtained from a woman aged 55-75 years with acute or convalescent COVID-19. The CDR3 here is CASSLAKQAQRNEKLFF. The CDR3 nucleotides read TGTGCCAGCAGCTTAGCTAAACAGGCGCAAAGAAATGAAAAACTGTTTTTT.